This T cell receptor beta chain was recorded in a study of shared clonotypes between healthy human individuals. This CDR3 comprises 16 residues. After removal of 6 bases from V and 3 bases from J, the junction contained 12 bases not matched to a gene. The germline gives CDR1 MNHEY, CDR2 SMNVEV (reference sequence). Measured with immunoSEQ multiplex PCR; TCRdb has only the in-frame clones, and not every one. The table includes about 2.4 million clones, 90% to 95% detected once. The V gene is TRBV27, the J gene TRBJ1-2, with TRBD1 matching over 8 bases. Sequenced sample: naive CD4+ T cells from PBMCs. Subset specified: CD45RA+ positively selected. The clonotype comes from a man between 18 and 29 years old in good health. Some clones in this sample may be carry-over from other donors' samples. CDR3 loop: CASRPQPGQEHYGYTF. Written as DNA, the CDR3 is TGTGCCAGCAGACCTCAGCCGGGACAGGAGCACTATGGCTACACCTTC.